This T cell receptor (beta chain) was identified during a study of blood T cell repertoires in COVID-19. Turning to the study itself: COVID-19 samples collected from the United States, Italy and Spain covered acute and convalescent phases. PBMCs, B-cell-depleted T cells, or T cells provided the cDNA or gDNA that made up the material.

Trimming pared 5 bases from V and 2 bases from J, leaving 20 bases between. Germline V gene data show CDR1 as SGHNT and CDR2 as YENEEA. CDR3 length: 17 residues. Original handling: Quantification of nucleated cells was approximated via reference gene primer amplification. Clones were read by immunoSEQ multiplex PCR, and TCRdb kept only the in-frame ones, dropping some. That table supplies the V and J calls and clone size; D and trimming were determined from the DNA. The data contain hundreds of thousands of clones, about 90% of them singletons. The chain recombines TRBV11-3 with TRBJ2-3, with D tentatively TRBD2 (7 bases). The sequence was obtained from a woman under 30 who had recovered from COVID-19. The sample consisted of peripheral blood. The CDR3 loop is CASSNSWGGGLTDTQYF. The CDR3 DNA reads TGTGCCAGCAGCAATAGCTGGGGGGGCGGACTCACAGATACGCAGTATTTT.